This T cell receptor beta chain originates from a study of CD8 T cells in Susac syndrome. RNA was extracted with the RNeasy kit, and a quantity of roughly 0.5 to 1 ug was reverse transcribed using random hexamers. immunoSEQ multiplex PCR amplified TCR beta CDR3 across 54 Vbeta, 13 Jbeta. TCRdb redid the calling of the immunoSEQ multiplex PCR reads with MiXCR, one entry per CDR3 protein. This sample carries roughly 200,000 distinct CDR3 sequences, approximately 93% of them seen once, and the ten largest clones take 0.1%. Germline CDR1 reads SGHNT; CDR2 reads YYREEE (reference sequence). V was pared by 0 bases and J by 7 bases, with 12 bases between. The CDR3 contains 14 residues. This clonotype appeared once.

V and J are TRBV5-4 and TRBJ2-3, with a weak D call TRBD2 (5 bases). This TCR was sampled from a human donor in good health. The sample consisted of CD4+ T cells from PBMCs. CDR3 sequence reads: CASSLGARGNTQYF. The DNA for the CDR3 is TGTGCCAGCAGCTTGGGGGCCCGAGGGAATACGCAGTATTTT.